A single sample is the source of the 7 T cell receptor beta chains below, sequenced in a study of CD8 T cells in Susac syndrome (dated by TCRdb to about 2019). Libraries were prepared through the immunoSEQ multiplex PCR assay. RNA was extracted using the RNeasy kit, and roughly 0.45 to 1 microgram was reverse transcribed with random hexamers. TCRdb passed the public sequencing reads through fastp at Q25 and MiXCR, retaining productive beta sequences. A single entry per CDR3 protein holds the most common genes and DNA from its merged rows. This sample comprises about 140,000 distinct CDR3 sequences, 85% to 95% of them detected only once. The ten biggest clones cover 0.18% of the sample. Sequencing was performed on CD8+ T cells from PBMCs. These TCRs come from a human donor with Susac syndrome.

The CDR3 spells CSARDREDSLNTEAFF. CDR3 bases: TGCAGTGCTAGAGATCGGGAAGACAGCCTGAACACTGAAGCTTTCTTT. The chain recombines TRBV20-1 with TRBJ1-1, with a possible D match to TRBD1 (5 bases). Per germline, CDR1 DFQATT and CDR2 SNEGSKA (reference sequence). The length of the CDR3 is 16 residues. The V end lost 0 bases, the J end lost 0 bases, and 14 bases lay between the germline ends.

V and J are TRBV4-1 and TRBJ2-7; perhaps TRBD1 as D (5 bases). From germline, CDR1 is MGHRA and CDR2 YSYEKL. Trimming cost V 0 bases and J 5 bases, with 17 bases left between them. This CDR3 has 16 amino acids. CDR3 bases: TGCGCCAGCAGCCAAGATAGGACCCAGGGTTTCCACGAGCAGTACTTC. It specifies CASSQDRTQGFHEQYF.

The chain is built from TRBV3-1 and TRBJ2-3; D is undetermined. The V end was cut by 0 bases, the J end by 6 bases, with 4 bases between. This CDR3 contains 12 residues. Looked up from germline, CDR1 is LGHDT and CDR2 is YNNKEL (reference sequence). In nucleotides, the CDR3 is TGTGCCAGCAGCCAAGATACCGATACGCAGTATTTT. Its translation: CASSQDTDTQYF.

The DNA for the CDR3 is TGCGCCAGCAGCCAAGTAGCAGCGGAGACCCAGTACTTC. This gives the protein CASSQVAAETQYF. The rearrangement joins TRBV4-1 to TRBJ2-5; D remains ambiguous. There are 13 residues in the CDR3. V lost 1 base and J 5 bases, leaving 8 bases between the germline ends. CDR1 MGHRA and CDR2 YSYEKL come from the germline V gene.

The rearrangement links TRBV6-4 to TRBJ2-1, with D unresolved. The V end lost 3 bases, the J end lost 6 bases, and 9 bases lay between the germline ends. The CDR3 covers 13 residues. Germline V gene sequence: CDR1 MRHNA, CDR2 SNTAGT. The DNA of the CDR3 is TGTGCCAGCAGTGAAATGGAAACCAATGAGCAGTTCTTC. It translates to CASSEMETNEQFF.

This chain connects TRBV7-9 to TRBJ2-1; D not resolved. The germline gives CDR1 SEHNR, CDR2 FQNEAQ (reference sequence). The length of the CDR3 is 13 residues. V was pared by 5 bases and J by 4 bases, with 9 bases between. CDR3 protein: CASSPVGYNEQFF. CDR3 sequence (DNA): TGTGCCAGCAGCCCCGTTGGTTACAATGAGCAGTTCTTC.

The J gene is TRBJ2-1, the V gene TRBV29-1, with 10 nucleotides matching TRBD2. V was clipped by 1 base and J by 2 bases; unmatched bases: 11. Germline values: CDR1 SQVTM, CDR2 ANQGSEA. CDR3 length equals 18 residues. CDR3 nucleotides: TGCAGCGTTGAAGGGGGGCCTAGCGGGAGTGTCCCCTACAATGAGCAGTTCTTC. Protein: CSVEGGPSGSVPYNEQFF.